The rows below give T cell receptor beta chains drawn from one sample of a study of cytomegalovirus exposure and HLA in healthy donors. Sequencing was performed with immunoSEQ multiplex PCR; in TCRdb, only in-frame clones are kept and a portion is missing. Among approximately 130,000 clones listed, about 86% were seen once. The sequencing sample was made of PBMCs. These receptors were obtained from a man aged 18 to 30 in good health and CMV-seronegative. Both conserved end residues are trimmed from each CDR3. Clone size is not always given. Where it is, it says once, few, many or a class for expanded clones.

v_call	j_call	clone_size	cdr3_aa
TRBV7-3	TRBJ2-5	few	ASSLLAGGETQY
TRBV28	TRBJ1-1	.	ASSLGTLGGTEAF
TRBV25-1	TRBJ2-3	.	ASRQDTQY
TRBV7-2	TRBJ1-2	.	ASSPEAPGHYGYT
TRBV30	TRBJ1-2	.	AWKVAGTRGYT
TRBV5-4	TRBJ2-7	once	ASRSGPETYEQY
TRBV4-3	TRBJ2-3	.	ASSPTPSSADTQY
TRBV9	TRBJ1-4	once	ASSVEAREYEKLF
TRBV7-6	TRBJ2-2	.	ASSWLTGGVGQTGELF
TRBV7-9	TRBJ2-1	.	ASIKFSYNEQF
TRBV6-1	TRBJ2-7	.	ASSDGRGGGEQY
TRBV5-6	TRBJ1-5	.	ASSLARNQPQH
TRBV25-1	TRBJ1-5	.	ASSDHRGPSGQPQH
TRBV5-1	TRBJ2-7	once	ASSLSPSSYEQY
TRBV7-6	TRBJ1-1	.	ASMPRYRQNTEAF
TRBV18	TRBJ2-2	.	ASSPAGTTNTGELF
TRBV18	TRBJ1-5	.	ASSPTGGGNQPQH
TRBV4-3	TRBJ2-7	few	ASSQTGGYEQY
TRBV9	TRBJ1-5	once	ASSQGGGNQPQH
TRBV29-1	TRBJ2-2	.	SVETGHSTGELF
TRBV7-8	.	.	ASSYRGQDYEQY
TRBV7-8	TRBJ1-6	few	ASSRDRAYNSPLH
TRBV6-6	TRBJ2-7	once	ASSGQGREQY
TRBV19	TRBJ2-7	.	ASSIQGRGLTYEQY
TRBV7-9	TRBJ2-7	.	ASSLATGVSYEQY
TRBV30	TRBJ2-7	.	AWSVTLFYEQY
TRBV6-6	TRBJ1-1	few	ASSYHRGTLNTEAF
TRBV6-5	TRBJ1-2	.	ASSYLSRNYGYT
TRBV4-1	TRBJ2-3	.	ASSLRVGTDTQY
TRBV6-4	TRBJ2-5	.	ASSDSAGGAETQY
TRBV4-1	TRBJ1-2	.	ASSQDPTGPFEGYT
TRBV9	TRBJ2-3	.	ASSAYGTSGGTDTQY
TRBV15	TRBJ1-1	once	ATSSPRQGPEAF
TRBV18	TRBJ1-5	.	ASSPPGQASNQPQH
TRBV25-1	TRBJ2-1	few	ASRPGLAGYEQF
TRBV5-8	TRBJ1-6	.	ASSLGGGWNSPLH
TRBV7-9	TRBJ2-4	once	ASSPGPQGGNQY
TRBV2	TRBJ1-4	.	ASSGGPSSEKLF
TRBV4-1	TRBJ2-3	.	ASSQGAGGIADTQY
TRBV6-5	TRBJ1-5	.	ASSYGTGNQPQH
TRBV5-1	TRBJ2-3	.	ASSRSETDTQY
TRBV4-3	TRBJ1-6	.	ASSQDPDRVGSPLH